These 28 T cell receptor beta chains were all obtained from the same sample, sequenced in a study of T-cell memory formation after mild COVID-19. MiXCR, applied by TCRdb to the 5' RACE reads, yields one record per CDR3 protein. Of under 150,000 distinct CDR3 sequences listed, about 24% are singletons. The sequenced material came from PBMCs or a T cell subset sorted from them (not recorded which). The receptors here all came from a man aged 18 to 30 who had mild COVID-19 (a few samples of this study predate the infection). Cell type and time point are not known.

The V call is TRBV10-3, the J call TRBJ1-5; D unresolved. Looked up from germline, CDR1 is ENHRY and CDR2 is SYGVKD. This CDR3 spans 14 amino acids. Trimming removed 2 bases at V and 0 bases at J, with 5 bases between. The CDR3 is CAISETASNQPQHF. The CDR3 DNA sequence: TGTGCCATCAGTGAGACAGCTAGCAATCAGCCCCAGCATTTT.

The chain combines TRBV6-2 or TRBV6-3 with TRBJ2-1, with D possibly being TRBD1 (6 bases). This CDR3 region has 13 residues. Germline CDR1 is MNHEY and CDR2 is SVGEGT. The germline V and J ends were trimmed by 6 bases and 4 bases, with 10 bases remaining between them. For the CDR3, the DNA is TGTGCCAGCAGGGGACAAAGATACAATGAGCAGTTCTTC. Translated, it gives CASRGQRYNEQFF.

This clonotype showed up many times. The rearrangement uses TRBV5-5 and TRBJ2-1, with D tentatively TRBD1 or TRBD2 (5 bases each). V shed 0 bases and J shed 6 bases, with 16 bases lying between them. The CDR3 length is 16 residues. Germline CDR1 reads SGHKS; CDR2 reads YYEKEE (reference sequence). The CDR3 protein is CASSLGLRGSANEQFF. The DNA for the CDR3 is TGTGCCAGCAGCTTGGGTCTTAGGGGTAGCGCCAATGAGCAGTTCTTC.

The rearrangement uses TRBV4-1 and TRBJ2-1; perhaps D is TRBD1 or TRBD2 (5 bases each). Germline V lookup: CDR1 MGHRA, CDR2 YSYEKL. The CDR3 spans 17 residues. V was pared by 3 bases and J by 4 bases, with 19 bases between. The CDR3 DNA is TGCGCCAGCAGCCAGGGGGACGCTAGAGGTGGTTACAATGAGCAGTTCTTC. As protein: CASSQGDARGGYNEQFF.

Only a few counts were recorded for this clonotype. The rearrangement links TRBV6-5 to TRBJ1-2, with unresolved D. V lost 8 bases, J lost 0 bases, and 10 bases lay in between. The CDR3 has 13 residues. Germline V gene data show CDR1 as MNHEY and CDR2 as SVGAGI. The CDR3 reads CASGKSPNYGYTF. The CDR3 DNA sequence: TGTGCCAGCGGAAAGTCTCCTAACTATGGCTACACCTTC.

The sample holds a few counts of this clonotype. CDR3 sequence (DNA): TGTGCCAGCAGCTCTCCCGCGGGCTATGGCTACACCTTC. Encoded protein: CASSSPAGYGYTF. V gene TRBV7-9 combines with J gene TRBJ1-2; no firm D call. CDR1 SEHNR and CDR2 FQNEAQ come from the germline V gene (reference sequence). The CDR3 loop spans 13 amino acids. The germline V and J ends were trimmed by 4 bases and 4 bases, with 10 bases remaining between them.

CDR3 DNA sequence: TGCGCCAGCAGCCGAGACATAACGAACACTGAAGCTTTCTTT. Translated: CASSRDITNTEAFF. The chain combines TRBV4-3 with TRBJ1-1; D is uncertain. This CDR3 has 14 amino acids. Germline CDR1 reads LGHNA; CDR2 reads YSLEER. Trimming shortened V by 4 bases and J by 1 base, and 10 bases separated the two germline ends.

J is TRBJ2-1 and V is TRBV5-1; possible D gene TRBD1, 6 bases. This CDR3 contains 13 residues. Germline values: CDR1 SGHRS, CDR2 YFSETQ. With 4 bases removed from V and 8 bases from J, the gap between germline ends came to 13 bases. CDR3 sequence: CASSPGHLDEQFF. As DNA, the CDR3 is TGCGCCAGCAGCCCGGGACACCTCGATGAGCAGTTCTTC.

CDR3 nucleotides: TGTGCCAGCGGAAAAGCGGGGATGAACACTGAAGCTTTCTTT. The encoded protein is CASGKAGMNTEAFF. This sequence joins TRBV12-3 or TRBV12-4 and TRBJ1-1; D unresolved. V dropped 8 bases and J dropped 0 bases, with 13 bases sitting between them. There are 14 residues in the CDR3.

This clonotype came up a few times. This sequence joins TRBV28 and TRBJ2-3; 9 bases are shared with TRBD2. Germline values: CDR1 MDHEN, CDR2 SYDVKM. Trimming took 3 bases from V and 4 from J; bases not matched to a gene: 5. CDR3 length: 15 residues. The CDR3 loop is CASSFLAGTSDTQYF. Here the CDR3 DNA reads TGTGCCAGCAGTTTCCTAGCGGGGACCTCAGATACGCAGTATTTT.

The chain employs TRBV6-6 and TRBJ2-6; the D is unclear. V was trimmed by 0 bases and J by 0 bases, leaving 12 bases between them. This CDR3 has 18 residues. The germline CDR1 and CDR2 sequences are MNHNY and SVGAGI (reference sequence). CDR3 sequence (DNA): TGTGCCAGCAGTTACTCGGTGGGCAGTAGCTCTGGGGCCAACGTCCTGACTTTC. This sequence encodes CASSYSVGSSSGANVLTF.

V and J are TRBV7-9 and TRBJ2-6, with D possibly being TRBD1 or TRBD2 (5 bases each). Germline loops: CDR1 SEHNR, CDR2 FQNEAQ (reference sequence). The CDR3 has 20 residues. The V gene lost 3 bases and the J gene lost 0 bases, with 21 bases spanning the gap. CDR3 nucleotide sequence: TGTGCCAGCAGCTTGTCGGGGCGCGCGAGGAAGAGCTCTGGGGCCAACGTCCTGACTTTC. It encodes CASSLSGRARKSSGANVLTF. Together with reference TRBV7-9 and TRBJ2-6, the CDR3 gives the full variable domain: DTGVSQNPRHKITKRGQNVTFRCDPISEHNRLYWYRQTLGQGPEFLTYFQNEAQLEKSRLLSDRFSAERPKGSFSTLEIQRTEQGDSAMYLCASSLSGRARKSSGANVLTFGAGSRLTVL.

This CDR3 reads CASRGTESSYEQYV. The CDR3 nucleotides read TGTGCCAGCAGGGGGACAGAAAGCTCCTACGAGCAGTACGTC. The J gene is TRBJ2-7, the V gene TRBV21-1; TRBD1, as called in the table, went unchecked against the DNA. TRBV21-1 is a listed pseudogene. The CDR3 sequence is 14 residues long.

This clonotype was detected a few times. The chain is built from TRBV4-1 and TRBJ1-4; possibly TRBD1 for D (5 bases). The CDR3 has 13 residues. Trimming removed 6 bases from V and 4 bases from J, with 9 bases in between. Germline loops: CDR1 MGHRA, CDR2 YSYEKL. In DNA form, the CDR3 reads TGCGCCAGCAGGGGGGTCGGTAATGAAAAACTGTTTTTT. It encodes CASRGVGNEKLFF.

The chain links TRBV20-1 to TRBJ2-1, with a tentative D call TRBD2 (5 bases). V dropped 3 bases and J dropped 10 bases, with 25 bases sitting between them. CDR1 DFQATT and CDR2 SNEGSKA come from the germline V gene (reference sequence). CDR3 length: 16 residues. The CDR3 region has the DNA TGCAGTGCTAGTTTTACACGCGACGGGGTTTTCAGGGAGCAGTTCTTC. Encoded protein: CSASFTRDGVFREQFF.

This clonotype has only a few counts. V and J are TRBV27 and TRBJ2-1; a weak D match, TRBD2 (6 bases). Germline values: CDR1 MNHEY, CDR2 SMNVEV (reference sequence). The CDR3 covers 16 residues. V lost 4 bases and J 7 bases, leaving 20 bases between the germline ends. This CDR3 reads CASSSRGVMGINEQFF. The DNA for the CDR3 is TGTGCCAGCAGTTCCCGCGGGGTAATGGGGATTAATGAGCAGTTCTTC.

The gene calls are TRBV6-5 and TRBJ2-1; D might be TRBD2 (6 bases). Germline V gene data show CDR1 as MNHEY and CDR2 as SVGAGI. V lost 6 bases and J 1 base, leaving 13 bases between the germline ends. This CDR3 contains 15 residues. DNA of the CDR3: TGTGCCAGCAGCCCCGCCAGCGGGTCCTACAATGAGCAGTTCTTC. Translating it yields CASSPASGSYNEQFF.

The V gene is TRBV18, the J gene TRBJ1-2, with D unclear. The CDR3 runs to 12 residues. Per the germline V gene, CDR1 is KGHSH and CDR2 is LQKENI. Trimming took off 3 bases at V and 2 bases at J, with 4 bases between the two ends. In DNA form, the CDR3 reads TGTGCCAGCTCACCTCACAACTATGGCTACACCTTC. Protein product: CASSPHNYGYTF.

The rearrangement links TRBV19 to TRBJ2-1; D unresolved. Germline V gene data show CDR1 as LNHDA and CDR2 as SQIVND (reference sequence). This CDR3 has 14 amino acids. Trimming took off 3 bases at V and 7 bases at J, with 13 bases between the two ends. As DNA, the CDR3 is TGTGCCAGTAGTATTGGTGGGGTGAGGAATGAGCAGTTCTTC. Encoded protein: CASSIGGVRNEQFF. Based on the CDR3 plus reference TRBV19 and TRBJ2-1, the full variable domain is DGGITQSPKYLFRKEGQNVTLSCEQNLNHDAMYWYRQDPGQGLRLIYYSQIVNDFQKGDIAEGYSVSREKKESFPLTVTSAQKNPTAFYLCASSIGGVRNEQFFGPGTRLTVL.

This chain uses TRBV12-3 or TRBV12-4 with TRBJ1-1; tentative D call: TRBD1 (6 bases). The CDR3 is 14 amino acids. Trimming took 7 bases from V and 4 from J, leaving 16 bases between them. The CDR3 DNA reads as TGTGCCAGCACCCTAGGAGGGGGGTTCACTGAAGCTTTCTTT. It yields the protein CASTLGGGFTEAFF.

This clonotype has just a few counts. The CDR3 DNA follows: TGTGCCAGCAGCCAAGGATGGCAGCGGGGGACCGGGGAGCTGTTTTTT. Translated: CASSQGWQRGTGELFF. V is TRBV14 and J is TRBJ2-2, with 8 bases identical to TRBD2. In germline, CDR1 is SGHDN, CDR2 FVKESK. The V gene end was trimmed by 1 base and the J gene end by 5 bases; junction bases not matched to a gene: 6. The CDR3 is made up of 16 amino acids.

This sequence joins TRBV3-1 and TRBJ2-6; D remains unclear. The CDR3 is 15 amino acids. Germline loops: CDR1 LGHDT, CDR2 YNNKEL (reference sequence). V lost 2 bases and J 2 bases, leaving 7 bases between the germline ends. The CDR3 DNA reads TGTGCCAGCAGCCAACAGGTAACTGGGGCCAACGTCCTGACTTTC. This encodes CASSQQVTGANVLTF.

In its sample, this clonotype was seen a few times. The chain carries TRBV4-1 and TRBJ2-5; 12 bases line up with TRBD2. V gave up 0 bases and J gave up 3 bases; unmatched junction bases: 5. CDR3 length: 17 residues. Germline assignment: CDR1 MGHRA and CDR2 YSYEKL. This chain's CDR3 is CASSQDPSGGAKETQYF. DNA of the CDR3: TGCGCCAGCAGCCAAGACCCTAGCGGGGGGGCTAAAGAGACCCAGTACTTC.

This clonotype was detected ten times or more. The chain recombines TRBV24-1 with TRBJ2-2; 7 positions match TRBD1. Germline-derived CDR1 and CDR2 are KGHDR and SFDVKD. The CDR3 consists of 17 residues. Unmatched junction bases numbered 12, after V lost 4 bases and J lost 5 bases. CDR3 amino acids: CATSDHENRGETGELFF. The CDR3 bases are TGTGCCACCAGTGACCACGAGAACAGGGGTGAAACCGGGGAGCTGTTTTTT.

The chain combines TRBV4-1 with TRBJ2-3, with D unresolved. Germline lookup yields CDR1 MGHRA and CDR2 YSYEKL. The length of the CDR3 is 12 residues. Trimming cost V 1 base and J 4 bases, with 3 bases left between them. This chain's CDR3 is CASSQVADTQYF. The CDR3 coding sequence is TGCGCCAGCAGCCAAGTAGCAGATACGCAGTATTTT.

This chain uses TRBV11-2 with TRBJ2-5; possibly TRBD1 for D (6 bases). The germline V and J ends were trimmed by 3 bases and 2 bases, with 10 bases remaining between them. Germline CDR1 is SGHAT and CDR2 is FQNNGV. This CDR3 contains 14 residues. DNA of the CDR3: TGTGCCAGCAGCTTCGGACAGCAACAAGAGACCCAGTACTTC. It is translated as CASSFGQQQETQYF.

The J gene is TRBJ2-3, the V gene TRBV7-6; 12 bases agree with TRBD1. The length of the CDR3 is 16 residues. Germline loops: CDR1 SGHVS, CDR2 FNYEAQ. The V segment lost 3 bases and the J segment 7 bases; nucleotides outside the gene matches: 8. CDR3 coding DNA: TGTGCCAGCAGCTTCGCAGGGACAGGGGGCGCAAATACGCAGTATTTT. Protein product: CASSFAGTGGANTQYF.

This clonotype was counted between two and nine times. For the CDR3, the DNA is TGTGCCAGCAGCGTAGAGGGGGGGTTGAACACTGAAGCTTTCTTT. Translation gives CASSVEGGLNTEAFF. The J gene is TRBJ1-1, the V gene TRBV9; D is possibly TRBD1 (6 bases). The V gene's germline CDR1 is SGDLS and CDR2 YYNGEE. The ends were cut back, 0 bases at V and 0 bases at J, with 9 bases in the middle. The CDR3 totals 15 residues.